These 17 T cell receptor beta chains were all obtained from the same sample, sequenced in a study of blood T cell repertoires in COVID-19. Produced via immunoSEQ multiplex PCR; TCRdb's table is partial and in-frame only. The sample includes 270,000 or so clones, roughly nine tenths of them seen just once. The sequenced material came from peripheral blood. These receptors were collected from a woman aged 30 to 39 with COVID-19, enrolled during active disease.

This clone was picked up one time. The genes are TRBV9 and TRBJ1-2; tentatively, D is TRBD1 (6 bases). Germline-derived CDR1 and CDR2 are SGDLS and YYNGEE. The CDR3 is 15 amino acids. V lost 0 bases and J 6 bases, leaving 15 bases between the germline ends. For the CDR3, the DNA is TGTGCCAGCAGCGTAGTCCCCATGGCAGGGGATGGCTACACCTTC. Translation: CASSVVPMAGDGYTF. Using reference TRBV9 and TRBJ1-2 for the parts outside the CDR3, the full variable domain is DSGVTQTPKHLITATGQRVTLRCSPRSGDLSVYWYQQSLDQGLQFLIQYYNGEERAKGNILERFSAQQFPDLHSELNLSSLELGDSALYFCASSVVPMAGDGYTFGSGTRLTVV.

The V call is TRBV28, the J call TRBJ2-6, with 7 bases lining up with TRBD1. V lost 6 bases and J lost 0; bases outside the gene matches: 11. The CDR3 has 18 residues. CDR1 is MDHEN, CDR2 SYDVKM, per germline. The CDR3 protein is CASSEFPGQSSGANVLTF. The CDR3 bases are TGTGCCAGCAGCGAATTCCCGGGACAGAGCTCTGGGGCCAACGTCCTGACTTTC. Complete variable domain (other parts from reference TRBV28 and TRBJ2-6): DVKVTQSSRYLVKRTGEKVFLECVQDMDHENMFWYRQDPGLGLRLIYFSYDVKMKEKGDIPEGYSVSREKKERFSLILESASTNQTSMYLCASSEFPGQSSGANVLTFGAGSRLTVL.

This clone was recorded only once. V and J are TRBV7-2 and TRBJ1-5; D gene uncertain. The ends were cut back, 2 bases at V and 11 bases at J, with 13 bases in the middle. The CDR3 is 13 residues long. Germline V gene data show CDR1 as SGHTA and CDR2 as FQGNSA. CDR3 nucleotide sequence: TGTGCCAGCAGCTTATCCCCCAGGAAGACCCAGCATTTT. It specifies CASSLSPRKTQHF.

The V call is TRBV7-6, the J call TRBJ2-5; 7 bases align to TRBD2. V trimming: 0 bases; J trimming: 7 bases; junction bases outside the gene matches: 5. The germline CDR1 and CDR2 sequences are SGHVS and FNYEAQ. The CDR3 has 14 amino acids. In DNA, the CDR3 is TGTGCCAGCAGCTTAGCGCCCAGGGAGGGGACCCAGTACTTC. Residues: CASSLAPREGTQYF. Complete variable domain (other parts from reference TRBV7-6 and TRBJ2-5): GAGVSQSPRYKVTKRGQDVALRCDPISGHVSLYWYRQALGQGPEFLTYFNYEAQQDKSGLPNDRFSAERPEGSISTLTIQRTEQRDSAMYRCASSLAPREGTQYFGPGTRLLVL.

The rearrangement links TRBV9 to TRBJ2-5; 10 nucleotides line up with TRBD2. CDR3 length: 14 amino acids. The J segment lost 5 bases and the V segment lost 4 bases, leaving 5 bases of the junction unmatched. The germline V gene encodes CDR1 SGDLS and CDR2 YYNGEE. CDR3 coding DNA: TGTGCCAGCAGCCCAGGGACTAGCGATGAGACCCAGTACTTC. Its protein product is CASSPGTSDETQYF.

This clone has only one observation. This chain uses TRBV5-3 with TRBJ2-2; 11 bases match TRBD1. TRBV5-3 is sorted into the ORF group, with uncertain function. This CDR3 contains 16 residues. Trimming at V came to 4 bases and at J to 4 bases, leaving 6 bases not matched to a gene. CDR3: CARSDSGTGGTGELFF. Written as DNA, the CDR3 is TGTGCCAGAAGCGATTCAGGGACAGGGGGCACCGGGGAGCTGTTTTTT.

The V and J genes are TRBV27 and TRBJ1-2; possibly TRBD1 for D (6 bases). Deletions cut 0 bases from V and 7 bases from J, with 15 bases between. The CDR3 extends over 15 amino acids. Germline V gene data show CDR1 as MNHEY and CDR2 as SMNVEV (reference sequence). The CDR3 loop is CASSLSGRGWGGYTF. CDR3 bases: TGTGCCAGCAGTTTATCGGGCAGGGGTTGGGGTGGCTACACCTTC.

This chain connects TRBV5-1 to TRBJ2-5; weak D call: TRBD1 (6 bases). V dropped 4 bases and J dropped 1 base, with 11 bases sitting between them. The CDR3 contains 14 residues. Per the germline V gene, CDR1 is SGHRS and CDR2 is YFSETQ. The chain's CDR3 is CASSLRDTQETQYF. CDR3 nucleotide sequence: TGCGCCAGCAGCCTCCGGGACACCCAAGAGACCCAGTACTTC.

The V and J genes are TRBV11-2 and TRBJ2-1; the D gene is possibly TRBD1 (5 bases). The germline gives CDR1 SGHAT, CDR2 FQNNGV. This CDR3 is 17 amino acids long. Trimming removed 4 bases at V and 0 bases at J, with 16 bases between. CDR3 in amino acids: CASSSRGGLDSYNEQFF. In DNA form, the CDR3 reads TGTGCCAGCAGCTCAAGGGGCGGCCTAGACTCCTACAATGAGCAGTTCTTC.

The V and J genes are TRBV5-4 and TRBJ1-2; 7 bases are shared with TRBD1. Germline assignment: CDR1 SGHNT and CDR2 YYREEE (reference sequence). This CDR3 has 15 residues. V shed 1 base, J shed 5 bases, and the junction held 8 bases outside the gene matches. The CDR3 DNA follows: TGTGCCAGCAGCTTGTCGACAGGGTTTAGGTATGGCTACACCTTC. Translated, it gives CASSLSTGFRYGYTF.

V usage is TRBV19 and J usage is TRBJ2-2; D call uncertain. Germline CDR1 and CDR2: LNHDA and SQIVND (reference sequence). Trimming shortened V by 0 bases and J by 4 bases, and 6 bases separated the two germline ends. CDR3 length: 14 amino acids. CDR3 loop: CASSIELFTGELFF. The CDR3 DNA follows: TGTGCCAGTAGTATAGAACTTTTCACCGGGGAGCTGTTTTTT.

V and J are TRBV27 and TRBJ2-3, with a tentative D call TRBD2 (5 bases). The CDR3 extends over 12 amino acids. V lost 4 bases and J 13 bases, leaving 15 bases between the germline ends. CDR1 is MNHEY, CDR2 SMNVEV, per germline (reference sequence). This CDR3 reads CASSSGIEREYF. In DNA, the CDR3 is TGTGCCAGCAGTTCGGGGATTGAGAGGGAGTATTTT.

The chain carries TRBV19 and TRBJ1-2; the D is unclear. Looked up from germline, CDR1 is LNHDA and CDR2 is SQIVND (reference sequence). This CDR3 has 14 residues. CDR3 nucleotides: TGTGCAGTGTATGAGGGCTCGGGAAACTATGGCTACACCTTC. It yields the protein CAVYEGSGNYGYTF.

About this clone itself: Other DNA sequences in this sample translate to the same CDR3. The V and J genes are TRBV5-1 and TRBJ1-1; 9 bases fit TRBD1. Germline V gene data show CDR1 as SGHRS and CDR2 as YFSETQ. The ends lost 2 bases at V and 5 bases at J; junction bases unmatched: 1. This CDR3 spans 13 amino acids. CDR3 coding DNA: TGCGCCAGCAGCTTTGACAGGGGGACTGAAGCTTTCTTT. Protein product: CASSFDRGTEAFF.

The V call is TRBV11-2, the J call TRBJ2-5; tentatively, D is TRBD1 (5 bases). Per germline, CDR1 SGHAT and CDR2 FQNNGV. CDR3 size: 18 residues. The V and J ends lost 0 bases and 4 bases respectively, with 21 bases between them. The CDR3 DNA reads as TGTGCCAGCAGCTTAGATCAGGGCAGGGAAGGTAGGAGAGAGACCCAGTACTTC. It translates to CASSLDQGREGRRETQYF.

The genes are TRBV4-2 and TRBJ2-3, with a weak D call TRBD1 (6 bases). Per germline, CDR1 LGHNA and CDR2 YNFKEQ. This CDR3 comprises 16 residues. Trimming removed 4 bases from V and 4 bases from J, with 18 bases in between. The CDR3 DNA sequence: TGTGCCAGCAGCCCCTACGCTCAGGGGAGTCCAGATACGCAGTATTTT. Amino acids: CASSPYAQGSPDTQYF.

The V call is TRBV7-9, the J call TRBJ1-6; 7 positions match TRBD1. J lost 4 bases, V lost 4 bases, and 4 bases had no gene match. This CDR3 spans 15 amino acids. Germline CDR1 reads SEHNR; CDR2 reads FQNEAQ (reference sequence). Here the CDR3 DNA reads TGTGCCAGCAGCTCTTCGGACAGGTATAATTCACCCCTCCACTTT. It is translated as CASSSSDRYNSPLHF.